This TCR beta chain comes out of a study of T cell clonality in common variable immunodeficiency (dated by TCRdb to between 2014 and 2017). Paper-wide results and their limitations: Fewer TCRbeta clones were shared among CVID subjects than among healthy controls (p < 0.0001). Correlations of repertoire features with clinical complications were constrained by heterogeneity among patients within the CVID cohort. Compared with healthy controls, CVID subjects showed increased TCRbeta clonality (t-test p = 0.018), a feature most characteristic of about a third of subjects. The authors noted that sequencing repertoires of T cell subpopulations would be needed to clarify what caused the increased clonality in CVID. Reportedly, TCRbeta sequences from CVID had fewer deletions and N-nucleotide insertions, and highly modified clones with 13 or more V deletions were absent from CVID. Despite equal DNA input, controls averaged roughly 80,000 unique sequences per sample versus about 31,547 in CVID samples.

The V and J ends are trimmed by 5 bases and 4 bases, leaving 14 bases between them. The germline V gene encodes CDR1 SNHLY and CDR2 FYNNEI. From the cysteine through the phenylalanine, the CDR3 covers 14 amino acids. The DNA has 33 bases, all within the CDR3, and is read from base 1. Equivalent amounts of genomic DNA from CVID and control samples were used as sequencing input. For every sample, a 60 bp segment covering the rearranged TCRbeta CDR3 region was amplified and then sequenced. The immunoSEQ assay, a bias-corrected multiplex PCR combined with high-throughput sequencing, was used to amplify TCRbeta. The paper's data handling went like this. Every unique nucleotide sequence counted as a clone and was annotated with V, D and J genes, copy number and frequency. Sequences were labeled productive if in frame, and non-productive if out of frame or containing stop codons. As previously described, clonality was computed from Shannon's entropy. The predicted amino acid sequences of productive clones were used to derive mean CDR3 Kyte-Doolittle hydropathy. Hierarchical clustering of scaled V gene usage was performed with the R hclust function using Manhattan distance and complete linkage. Sharing of clones by CDR3 amino acid sequence was evaluated through resampling of 12 repertoires per group over 100 rounds. The repertoires were searched for about 70 published EBV-specific and some 250 published CMV-specific TCRbeta sequences. Analysis left out two CVID samples that produced under 10,000 sequences, so 40 to 45 CVID repertoires remained. As stored in TCRdb, this immuneACCESS dataset retains in-frame rearrangements with V and J assigned. A fraction of the clones does not appear; measured against another copy, unresolved V genes explain less than half of the discrepancy, and the remainder lacks a known reason. The DNA was the basis for D and trimming; V, J and clone size are from that table. The sample has about 52,000 clones on record, with no singletons. Clones ranked in the top ten supply 1.8% of the sample.

Predominantly Caucasian heritage was noted among both the CVID patients and the healthy controls. Heparinized peripheral whole blood samples of about 5 to 9 ml were obtained from each donor. Genomic DNA from adults with common variable immune deficiency (CVID) and from healthy adult controls was used to sequence TCRbeta CDR3 repertoires. There were about 22 healthy adult volunteers in the control group (around twelve female and around ten male), ranging in age from roughly 23 to 70 years, with a mean age of roughly 35. Diluted blood was density-centrifuged over Hypaque 1077 or Ficoll-Paque to isolate peripheral blood mononuclear cells. Genomic DNA was obtained from unsorted mononuclear cells using either Qiagen column purification or a centrifugation-based method. This clone was counted many times. Its target antigen remains unknown. Read sequence stops 3 residues before the CDR3 end, and the germline J gene provides the missing end.

The chain couples TRBV2 to TRBJ2-5, with a tentative D gene TRBD2 over 6 matching bases. Sequenced: peripheral blood mononuclear cells. The sequence was collected from a person aged 18 to 75 in good health. The CDR3 corresponds to CASSLTSLGETQYF. The sequenced CDR3 bases are TGTGCCAGCAGTCTGACTAGTTTGGGAGAGACC.